These T cell receptor beta chains were read from a single sample in a study of regulatory T cells in long-lasting Graves disease. TCRdb ran MiXCR on the multiplex PCR reads and lists one entry per CDR3 protein. The sample includes 400,000 to 450,000 distinct CDR3 sequences, about 20% of them seen just once. Sample: peripheral blood mononuclear cells (PBMCs), taken when the disease was refractory, from a patient treated with antithyroid drugs. These receptors all stem from a female donor with Graves disease. Each CDR3 is given with its conserved first and last residue. A D gene is named only where the DNA matches it firmly. Clone size appears in some rows only: once, few, many, or a class for an expanded clone.

v_call,j_call,d_call,clone_size,cdr3_aa,cdr3_nt
TRBV6-2/TRBV6-3,TRBJ2-7,TRBD1,many,CASSYSGTGSYEQYF,TGTGCCAGCAGTTACTCTGGGACAGGGTCCTACGAGCAGTACTTC
TRBV5-6,TRBJ1-2,-,-,CASSRRGGNGFYGYTF,TGTGCCAGCAGCCGCCGAGGAGGGAACGGATTCTATGGCTACACCTTC
TRBV20-1,TRBJ2-2,TRBD1,-,CSAVSPGTGPTGELFF,TGCAGTGCCGTAAGTCCCGGGACAGGTCCTACCGGGGAGCTGTTTTTT
TRBV11-3,TRBJ2-1,-,-,CASSLVDGNEQFF,TGTGCCAGCAGCTTAGTCGACGGCAATGAGCAGTTCTTC
TRBV5-1,TRBJ1-1,-,few,CASSLVGGTNTEAFF,TGCGCCAGCAGCTTGGTGGGGGGCACGAACACTGAAGCTTTCTTT
TRBV12-3/TRBV12-4,TRBJ2-2,-,many,CASSSRETGELFF,TGTGCCAGCAGTTCCCGGGAGACCGGGGAGCTGTTTTTT
TRBV28,TRBJ2-3,-,-,CASRSGTSSGDTQYF,TGTGCCAGCAGGTCCGGAACCTCTAGTGGGGATACGCAGTATTTT
TRBV29-1,TRBJ2-5,-,many,CSVGAETQYF,TGCAGCGTTGGGGCAGAGACCCAGTACTTC
TRBV20-1,TRBJ2-7,TRBD1,-,CSARQGGYEQYF,TGCAGTGCTCGACAGGGGGGTTACGAGCAGTACTTC
TRBV7-9,TRBJ2-2,-,-,CASSSDAGLTNTGELFF,TGTGCCAGCAGCTCTGATGCGGGACTCACGAACACCGGGGAGCTGTTTTTT
TRBV12-3/TRBV12-4,TRBJ1-1,TRBD1,many,CASSPRTGVMNTEAFF,TGTGCCAGCAGTCCCAGGACAGGGGTCATGAACACTGAAGCTTTCTTT
TRBV5-1,TRBJ2-2,TRBD2,-,CASSQKLATTGELFF,TGCGCCAGCAGCCAGAAACTAGCGACCACCGGGGAGCTGTTTTTT
TRBV10-3,TRBJ1-1,-,few,CAIRIAGGENTEAFF,TGTGCCATCAGGATCGCGGGGGGGGAGAACACTGAAGCTTTCTTT
TRBV3-1,TRBJ1-2,-,few,CASSQEQGWYGYTF,TGTGCCAGCAGCCAAGAGCAGGGGTGGTATGGCTACACCTTC
TRBV18,TRBJ1-1,-,-,CASSPIGGANTEAFF,TGTGCCAGCTCACCAATAGGGGGAGCGAACACTGAAGCTTTCTTT